This TCR beta chain appears in the sequencing data of a study of blood T cell repertoires in COVID-19. Study details: The samples span acute and convalescent COVID-19 from the United States, Italy and Spain. Sources were T cells, B-cell-depleted T cells, or PBMCs; the material itself was cDNA or gDNA.

Seattle-derived patients entered the study during active infection and were followed longitudinally. This CDR3 spans 13 amino acids. CDR1 and CDR2 from the germline V gene are SQVTM and ANQGSEA. Losses at the gene ends were 3 bases for V and 8 bases for J; bases not matched to a gene: 8. Source study methods: Estimation of nucleated cell counts relied on the amplification of reference gene primers. The repertoire was sequenced with immunoSEQ multiplex PCR; TCRdb's copy has only in-frame clones and lacks some. The D gene and trimming were derived from the DNA, and the V and J assignments and clone size from that table. The sample gives around 300,000 clones, 80% to 95% of which show up once; 6.5% to 8% is in the top ten.

The material sequenced was peripheral blood. J is TRBJ1-2 and V is TRBV29-1; 8 bases agree with TRBD1. The receptor comes from a woman aged 25 to 39 with COVID-19, enrolled during active disease. CDR3: CSVDGQGAGGYTF. The CDR3 region has the DNA TGCAGCGTTGATGGGCAGGGGGCGGGAGGCTACACCTTC. Full variable domain (remainder filled in from reference TRBV29-1 and TRBJ1-2): SAVISQKPSRDICQRGTSLTIQCQVDSQVTMMFWYRQQPGQSLTLIATANQGSEATYESGFVIDKFPISRPNLTFSTLTVSNMSPEDSSIYLCSVDGQGAGGYTFGSGTRLTVV.